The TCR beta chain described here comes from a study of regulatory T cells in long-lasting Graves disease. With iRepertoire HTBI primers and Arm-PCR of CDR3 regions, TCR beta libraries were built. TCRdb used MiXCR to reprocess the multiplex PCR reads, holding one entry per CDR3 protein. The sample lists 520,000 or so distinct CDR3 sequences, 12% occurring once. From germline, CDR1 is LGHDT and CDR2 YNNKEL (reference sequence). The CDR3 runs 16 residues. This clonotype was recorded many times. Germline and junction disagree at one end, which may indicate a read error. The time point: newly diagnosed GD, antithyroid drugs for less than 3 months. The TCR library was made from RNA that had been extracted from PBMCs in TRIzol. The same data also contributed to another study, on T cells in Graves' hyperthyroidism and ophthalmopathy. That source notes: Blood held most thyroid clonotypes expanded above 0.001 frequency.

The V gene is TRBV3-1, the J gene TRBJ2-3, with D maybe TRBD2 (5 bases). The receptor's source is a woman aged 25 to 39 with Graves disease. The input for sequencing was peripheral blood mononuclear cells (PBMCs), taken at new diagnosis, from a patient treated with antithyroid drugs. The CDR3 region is CANSQVYNGGTDTQYF. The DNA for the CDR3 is TGTGCCAACAGCCAAGTTTACAACGGGGGCACAGATACGCAGTATTTT.